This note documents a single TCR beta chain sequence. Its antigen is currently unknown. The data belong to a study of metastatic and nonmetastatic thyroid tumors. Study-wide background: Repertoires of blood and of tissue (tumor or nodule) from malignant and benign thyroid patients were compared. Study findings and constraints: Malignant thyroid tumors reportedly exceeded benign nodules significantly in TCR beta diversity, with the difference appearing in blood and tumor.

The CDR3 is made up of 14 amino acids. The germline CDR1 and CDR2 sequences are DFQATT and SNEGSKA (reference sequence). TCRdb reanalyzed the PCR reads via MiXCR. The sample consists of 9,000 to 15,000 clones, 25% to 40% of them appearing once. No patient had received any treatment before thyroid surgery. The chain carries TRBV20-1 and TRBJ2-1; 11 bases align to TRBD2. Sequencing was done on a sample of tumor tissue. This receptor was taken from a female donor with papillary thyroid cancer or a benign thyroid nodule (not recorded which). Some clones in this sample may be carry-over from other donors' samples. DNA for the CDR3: TGCGGTGGTAGCGGGAGGGGCTCCTACAATGAGCAGTTCTTC. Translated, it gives CGGSGRGSYNEQFF.